The present TCR beta chain was sequenced within a study of T cell repertoires in ileal Crohn's disease. Overall study: Biopsies of the neoterminal ileum at postoperative colonoscopy form M6 samples.

The table came from immunoSEQ multiplex PCR; TCRdb's copy has only in-frame clones and leaves some out. This sample has over 10,000 clones, with roughly 80% found just once. There are a few counts of this clone. Its matching antigen is unknown. Time point of the sample: neoterminal ileum biopsy at postoperative endoscopy, about 6 months after surgery. CDR1 and CDR2 from the germline V gene are SNHLY and FYNNEI. Deletions cut 2 bases from V and 13 bases from J, with 6 bases between. This CDR3 comprises 11 residues. Study-wide results and caveats: Clonality above 26.8% at surgery always came with endoscopic recurrence. Compared with non-smokers, active smokers at surgery showed more clonal expansions.

The source material was ileal tissue. The receptor was derived from an adult with Crohn's disease. This chain connects TRBV2 to TRBJ1-6; D is unclear. The CDR3 loop is CASSEPTPLHF. The CDR3 DNA reads TGTGCCAGCAGTGAACCCACTCCCCTCCACTTT.